This entry lists 29 T cell receptor beta chains sequenced from one sample in a study of regulatory T cells in long-lasting Graves disease. Arm-PCR of CDR3 regions with iRepertoire HTBI primers generated TCR beta libraries. MiXCR was run by TCRdb on the multiplex PCR reads, yielding one entry per CDR3 protein. The data show around 400,000 distinct CDR3 sequences, roughly a sixth seen once. Time point here: newly diagnosed GD, antithyroid drugs for less than 3 months. Researchers made the TCR library from RNA that was extracted from PBMCs. Sequences were derived from peripheral blood mononuclear cells (PBMCs), sampled at new diagnosis, from a patient treated with antithyroid drugs. Every receptor here comes from a female donor with Graves disease.

This clonotype was seen ten or more times. The chain is built from TRBV29-1 and TRBJ2-3; D may correspond to TRBD1 or TRBD2 (5 bases each). This CDR3 spans 15 amino acids. V dropped 6 bases and J dropped 2 bases, with 18 bases sitting between them. CDR1 and CDR2 (germline): SQVTM, ANQGSEA. In DNA form, the CDR3 reads TGCAGCGTAACCACTCCCGGGACGCCCACAGATACGCAGTATTTT. Its protein is CSVTTPGTPTDTQYF.

This clonotype was counted many times. The rearrangement joins TRBV27 to TRBJ1-2, with 8 positions matching TRBD1. The V gene end was trimmed by 3 bases and the J gene end by 0 bases; junction bases not matched to a gene: 6. This CDR3 is built from 16 residues. Germline CDR1 reads MNHEY; CDR2 reads SMNVEV (reference sequence). As DNA, the CDR3 is TGTGCCAGCAGTTTGGACAGGGTATCGGCTAACTATGGCTACACCTTC. Its translation is CASSLDRVSANYGYTF.

This clonotype has a count of ten or more. This chain links TRBV28 with TRBJ2-1, with TRBD1 identical over 9 bases. This CDR3 spans 15 amino acids. The junction had 8 bases not matched to a gene; V was cut back by 3 bases and J by 8 bases. Germline V gene lookup returns CDR1 MDHEN and CDR2 SYDVKM. CDR3 loop: CASSFGTGFAYEQFF. The CDR3 DNA reads as TGTGCCAGCAGTTTCGGGACAGGGTTTGCCTATGAGCAGTTCTTC.

There are many counts of this clonotype. This chain connects TRBV28 to TRBJ2-5; D remains unclear. The germline V gene has CDR1 MDHEN and CDR2 SYDVKM. The CDR3 covers 14 residues. The CDR3 loop is CSTVRRALVGTQYF. The CDR3 nucleotides are TGTTCCACCGTGAGGCGCGCTCTCGTTGGGACCCAGTACTTC.

This clonotype was detected many times. This chain joins TRBV3-1 and TRBJ1-2; the D is unclear. The CDR3 contains 11 residues. V was clipped by 8 bases and J by 4 bases, with 8 bases between them. CDR1 and CDR2 from the germline V gene are LGHDT and YNNKEL (reference sequence). The DNA of the CDR3 is TGTGCCAGCGGGGAGACCTATGGCTACACCTTC. This codes for CASGETYGYTF.

In this sample, this clonotype turned up a few times. V and J are TRBV6-2 or TRBV6-3 and TRBJ2-1; D remains ambiguous. The germline V gene has CDR1 MNHEY and CDR2 SVGEGT. This CDR3 has 11 amino acids. The V end was cut by 8 bases, the J end by 2 bases, with 4 bases between. This chain's CDR3 is CASLAYNEQFF. CDR3 DNA sequence: TGTGCCAGCCTCGCCTACAATGAGCAGTTCTTC.

This clonotype was detected many times. The rearrangement uses TRBV27 and TRBJ2-3; no clear D gene. Per the germline V gene, CDR1 is MNHEY and CDR2 is SMNVEV (reference sequence). The CDR3 is 18 amino acids. Trimming removed 1 base from V and 2 bases from J, with 19 bases in between. This CDR3 reads CASSLFNGPKDPTDTQYF. CDR3 nucleotides: TGTGCCAGCAGTTTATTCAATGGACCCAAAGATCCCACAGATACGCAGTATTTT.

This clonotype has at least ten counts. The V call is TRBV5-1, the J call TRBJ1-1; 7 nucleotides match TRBD1. The CDR3 is 15 amino acids. The germline gives CDR1 SGHRS, CDR2 YFSETQ. V lost 4 bases to trimming and J lost 3 bases; unmatched junction nucleotides: 9. CDR3 nucleotide sequence: TGCGCCAGCAGCCACAATACAGGGGTAGACACTGAAGCTTTCTTT. This translates into CASSHNTGVDTEAFF.

This clonotype was picked up many times. This chain's CDR3 is CSARDPADRDYTEAFF. CDR3 sequence (DNA): TGCAGTGCTAGAGATCCGGCAGACAGGGACTACACTGAAGCTTTCTTT. The gene calls are TRBV20-1 and TRBJ1-1; 7 bases are shared with TRBD1. The CDR3 has 16 amino acids. CDR1 is DFQATT, CDR2 SNEGSKA, per germline (reference sequence). The V segment lost 0 bases and the J segment 3 bases; nucleotides outside the gene matches: 10.

This chain connects TRBV7-8 to TRBJ2-4, with a tentative D call TRBD2 (5 bases). This CDR3 comprises 15 residues. CDR1 SGHVS and CDR2 FQNEAQ come from the germline V gene. V gave up 4 bases and J gave up 3 bases, with 13 bases separating them. Here the CDR3 DNA reads TGTGCCAGCAGCTCTGGACTGATGGGCAAAAACATTCAGTACTTC. Its protein product is CASSSGLMGKNIQYF.

This clonotype has a count of ten or more. The chain couples TRBV7-9 to TRBJ2-3; a weak D match, TRBD2 (5 bases). CDR1 and CDR2 (germline): SEHNR, FQNEAQ (reference sequence). V was shortened by 4 bases and J by 2 bases, with 16 bases between the two germline ends. This CDR3 spans 16 amino acids. The CDR3 bases are TGTGCCAGCAGCTCACCCTGGGGAGAAAACACAGATACGCAGTATTTT. Residues: CASSSPWGENTDTQYF.

This clonotype was found many times. The chain links TRBV2 to TRBJ1-1; D call uncertain. Germline V gene sequence: CDR1 SNHLY, CDR2 FYNNEI. The CDR3 is made up of 14 amino acids. V gave up 5 bases and J gave up 0 bases, with 10 bases separating them. CDR3 sequence (DNA): TGTGCCAGCAGTACAGTATTTATGAACACTGAAGCTTTCTTT. This encodes CASSTVFMNTEAFF. The full variable domain, its missing parts supplied by reference TRBV2 and TRBJ1-1, is EPEVTQTPSHQVTQMGQEVILRCVPISNHLYFYWYRQILGQKVEFLVSFYNNEISEKSEIFDDQFSVERPDGSNFTLKIRSTKLEDSAMYFCASSTVFMNTEAFFGQGTRLTVV.

This clonotype showed up just a few times. The chain combines TRBV20-1 with TRBJ2-7, with 9 bases fitting TRBD2. V gave up 1 base and J gave up 4 bases; unmatched junction bases: 11. CDR1 is DFQATT, CDR2 SNEGSKA, per germline (reference sequence). This CDR3 region has 16 residues. The CDR3 is CSARALSSGETYEQYF. The CDR3, as DNA: TGCAGTGCTAGAGCATTGTCTAGCGGGGAGACTTACGAGCAGTACTTC.

This clonotype occurred many times. The chain uses TRBV18 and TRBJ2-3, with unresolved D. The V gene lost 1 base and the J gene lost 0 bases, with 5 bases spanning the gap. The CDR3 has 14 residues. Germline loops: CDR1 KGHSH, CDR2 LQKENI. CDR3 DNA sequence: TGTGCCAGCTCACCACTCGAAAGCACAGATACGCAGTATTTT. This sequence encodes CASSPLESTDTQYF.

This clonotype was found a few times. This rearrangement joins TRBV19 to TRBJ1-4; D remains ambiguous. Per the germline V gene, CDR1 is LNHDA and CDR2 is SQIVND (reference sequence). The CDR3 contains 13 residues. Trimming removed 5 bases from V and 10 bases from J, with 14 bases in between. The CDR3 DNA follows: TGTGCCAGTAGTCCCGGGTTGGCTGGAAAACTGTTTTTT. Residues: CASSPGLAGKLFF.

This clonotype has ten or more counts. The V call is TRBV20-1, the J call TRBJ2-7; 8 bases fit TRBD1. Germline V gene sequence: CDR1 DFQATT, CDR2 SNEGSKA (reference sequence). The CDR3 totals 16 residues. J was trimmed by 2 bases and V by 1 base; bases with no gene match: 10. The chain's CDR3 is CSARGARDRTTYEQYF. The CDR3 DNA reads as TGCAGTGCTAGAGGAGCACGGGACAGGACGACCTACGAGCAGTACTTC.

In its sample, this clonotype was seen many times. The chain carries TRBV6-2 or TRBV6-3 and TRBJ1-1; no definite D call. In germline, CDR1 is MNHEY, CDR2 SVGEGT. The CDR3 length is 16 residues. Trimming took 5 bases from V and 0 from J, leaving 16 bases between them. The CDR3, as DNA: TGTGCCAGCAGTCCTGGTACGACGGTTATGAACACTGAAGCTTTCTTT. Protein sequence: CASSPGTTVMNTEAFF.

This clonotype appeared many times. V gene TRBV27 combines with J gene TRBJ2-1; TRBD1 aligns across 7 bases. Germline CDR1 and CDR2: MNHEY and SMNVEV (reference sequence). V lost 7 bases and J lost 4; bases outside the gene matches: 4. The CDR3 is 13 amino acids. For the CDR3, the DNA is TGTGCCAGCACCCGGACAGGTTACAATGAGCAGTTCTTC. Its protein is CASTRTGYNEQFF.

Many counts were recorded for this clonotype. The genes are TRBV27 and TRBJ1-2; D is ambiguous. Trimming removed 6 bases from V and 3 bases from J, with 11 bases in between. The CDR3 has 13 amino acids. Germline lookup yields CDR1 MNHEY and CDR2 SMNVEV (reference sequence). CDR3 in amino acids: CASSPAPHYGYTF. In DNA form, the CDR3 reads TGTGCCAGCAGCCCGGCCCCTCACTATGGCTACACCTTC.

This clonotype came up many times. V gene TRBV19 combines with J gene TRBJ1-1, with 8 bases fitting TRBD1. J gave up 4 bases and V 6 bases, and 10 bases lay outside the gene matches. The CDR3 sequence is 15 residues long. Germline V gene sequence: CDR1 LNHDA, CDR2 SQIVND (reference sequence). The CDR3 loop is CASRFSGTGPTEAFF. In DNA, the CDR3 is TGTGCCAGTAGATTCTCGGGGACAGGTCCCACTGAAGCTTTCTTT.

This clonotype was found many times. This chain joins TRBV28 and TRBJ1-1; 7 positions agree with TRBD1. With 5 bases clipped from V and 1 base from J, the junction kept 13 bases outside the gene matches. The CDR3 is 17 amino acids. Germline CDR1 and CDR2: MDHEN and SYDVKM. CDR3 region: CASSPWGRQGRNTEAFF. In DNA form, the CDR3 reads TGTGCCAGCAGTCCATGGGGGCGACAGGGTAGGAACACTGAAGCTTTCTTT.

This clonotype has ten or more counts. The rearrangement joins TRBV27 to TRBJ2-1; no firm D call. The CDR3 is 14 residues long. V lost 2 bases, J lost 7 bases, and 12 bases lay in between. Germline V lookup: CDR1 MNHEY, CDR2 SMNVEV (reference sequence). The CDR3 DNA is TGTGCCAGCAGTTTAAGTCTGCCTAGGAATGAGCAGTTCTTC. It is translated as CASSLSLPRNEQFF.

This clonotype was seen a few times. The V call is TRBV20-1, the J call TRBJ1-3; D is unclear. In germline, CDR1 is DFQATT, CDR2 SNEGSKA (reference sequence). This CDR3 region has 18 residues. V lost 2 bases and J 0 bases, leaving 20 bases between the germline ends. CDR3 region: CSARPPEGLASSGNTIYF. CDR3 DNA sequence: TGCAGTGCTAGACCACCGGAAGGACTGGCGAGCTCTGGAAACACCATATATTTT.

The rearrangement uses TRBV2 and TRBJ1-5, with TRBD1 as a possible D gene (5 bases). This CDR3 is 14 amino acids long. In germline, CDR1 is SNHLY, CDR2 FYNNEI. Deletions cut 8 bases from V and 4 bases from J, with 15 bases between. CDR3 region: CASGTSRENQPQHF. For the CDR3, the DNA is TGTGCCAGCGGAACCTCCAGGGAAAATCAGCCCCAGCATTTT.

This clonotype was recorded many times. This sequence joins TRBV6-1 and TRBJ1-2; D possibly corresponds to TRBD1 (5 bases). Trimming left V 7 bases short and J 0 bases short, with 9 bases between. The CDR3 length is 13 residues. The germline V gene has CDR1 MNHNS and CDR2 SASEGT. CDR3 sequence: CASKWGANYGYTF. CDR3 sequence (DNA): TGTGCCAGCAAGTGGGGCGCTAACTATGGCTACACCTTC.

In its sample, this clonotype was seen once. The gene calls are TRBV30 and TRBJ1-2; D uncertain. Trimming pared 3 bases from V and 4 bases from J, leaving 15 bases between. The CDR3 length is 14 residues. CDR1 is GTSNPN, CDR2 SVGIG, per germline (reference sequence). CDR3 region: CAWSKQRLSYGYTF. The CDR3 DNA follows: TGTGCCTGGAGCAAACAGCGATTGAGCTATGGCTACACCTTC.

This clonotype was seen many times. This sequence joins TRBV12-3 or TRBV12-4 and TRBJ2-3, with D perhaps TRBD2 (6 bases). The CDR3 runs 16 residues. V lost 6 bases to trimming and J lost 0 bases, with 16 bases between them. CDR3: CASSTNRGGSTDTQYF. Here the CDR3 DNA reads TGTGCCAGCAGCACTAATCGTGGGGGGAGCACAGATACGCAGTATTTT.

This clonotype was found many times. The chain couples TRBV7-2 to TRBJ1-2; TRBD1 might be the D (5 bases). Germline-derived CDR1 and CDR2 are SGHTA and FQGNSA. The CDR3 covers 13 residues. V shed 5 bases and J shed 3 bases, with 10 bases lying between them. The CDR3 sequence is CASSVRGDYGYTF. DNA for the CDR3: TGTGCCAGCAGCGTGAGAGGGGACTATGGCTACACCTTC. Supplemented by reference TRBV7-2 and TRBJ1-2, the full variable domain reads GAGVSQSPSNKVTEKGKDVELRCDPISGHTALYWYRQSLGQGLEFLIYFQGNSAPDKSGLPSDRFSAERTGGSVSTLTIQRTQQEDSAVYLCASSVRGDYGYTFGSGTRLTVV.

This clonotype was detected many times. The rearrangement links TRBV28 to TRBJ1-5, with a weak D call TRBD1 (5 bases). This CDR3 has 16 amino acids. Deletions cut 3 bases from V and 6 bases from J, with 18 bases between. CDR1 MDHEN and CDR2 SYDVKM come from the germline V gene. CDR3 region: CASSFRKGRAGQPQHF. CDR3 DNA sequence: TGTGCCAGCAGTTTCCGTAAAGGCAGGGCGGGTCAGCCCCAGCATTTT.